Listed here are 17 T cell receptor beta chains from one sample, sequenced in a study of CD8 T cells in ankylosing spondylitis. MiXCR, applied by TCRdb to the 5' RACE reads, yields one record per CDR3 protein. This table holds about 24,000 distinct CDR3 sequences, roughly 17% found once. The sequenced sample consisted of blood. The receptor source for this set is a male donor with ankylosing spondylitis or in good health (not recorded which).

In the case of this clonotype: A read error may account for a junction end that differs from germline. The chain recombines TRBV20-1 with TRBJ1-4; TRBD1 might be the D (5 bases). CDR1 is DFQATT, CDR2 SNEGSKA, per germline (reference sequence). CDR3 length: 11 amino acids. CDR3 nucleotide sequence: TGCAGTGCTAGAGATTCGCGGCGACAGTCTTTT. Protein: CSARDSRRQSF.

CDR3 bases: TGTGCCAGCTCACCGAAGAGCGGGAATGAGCAGTTCTTC. Protein sequence: CASSPKSGNEQFF. This rearrangement joins TRBV18 to TRBJ2-1; weak D call: TRBD2 (6 bases). CDR3 length: 13 residues. V gave up 3 bases and J gave up 7 bases, with 10 bases separating them. The germline gives CDR1 KGHSH, CDR2 LQKENI.

This clonotype was observed at least ten times. The chain recombines TRBV20-1 with TRBJ1-1; TRBD1 might be the D (5 bases). The germline V gene encodes CDR1 DFQATT and CDR2 SNEGSKA (reference sequence). This CDR3 spans 10 amino acids. Trimming took off 6 bases at V and 4 bases at J, with 6 bases between the two ends. The CDR3 sequence is CSARGTEAFF. The DNA for the CDR3 is TGCAGTGCGAGGGGCACTGAAGCTTTCTTT.

The gene calls are TRBV7-2 and TRBJ1-4; a possible D gene is TRBD1 (6 bases). Germline V gene data show CDR1 as SGHTA and CDR2 as FQGNSA. This CDR3 region has 15 residues. V lost 1 base and J 5 bases, leaving 11 bases between the germline ends. CDR3 DNA sequence: TGTGCCAGCAGCTTAGTCGGGGGCGAAAATGAAAAACTGTTTTTT. Its protein is CASSLVGGENEKLFF.

V usage is TRBV10-3 and J usage is TRBJ2-1; the D gene is possibly TRBD2 (5 bases). Trimming removed 0 bases at V and 0 bases at J, with 9 bases between. From germline, CDR1 is ENHRY and CDR2 SYGVKD. This CDR3 is 16 amino acids long. The CDR3 DNA reads TGTGCCATCAGTGAGTCAAGGGAGACCTCCTACAATGAGCAGTTCTTC. It translates to CAISESRETSYNEQFF.

The chain combines TRBV28 with TRBJ2-3; D might be TRBD2 (7 bases). The ends were cut back, 7 bases at V and 2 bases at J, with 16 bases in the middle. CDR3 size: 15 residues. Per the germline V gene, CDR1 is MDHEN and CDR2 is SYDVKM. CDR3 bases: TGTGCCAGCACGGGGGCGGGGGCTTTCACAGATACGCAGTATTTT. Translated, it gives CASTGAGAFTDTQYF.

This clonotype was recorded a few times. V is TRBV29-1 and J is TRBJ2-3; D remains ambiguous. The germline V gene encodes CDR1 SQVTM and CDR2 ANQGSEA. V gave up 3 bases and J gave up 8 bases, with 6 bases separating them. The CDR3 sequence is 10 residues long. The chain's CDR3 is CSVEVSTQYF. The CDR3 nucleotides read TGCAGCGTTGAGGTATCTACGCAGTATTTT.

The rearrangement links TRBV5-1 to TRBJ2-6; D gene ambiguous. With 1 base removed from V and 3 bases from J, the gap between germline ends came to 2 bases. The CDR3 contains 13 residues. CDR1 and CDR2 (germline): SGHRS, YFSETQ. The CDR3 protein is CASSLNGANVLTF. In DNA form, the CDR3 reads TGCGCCAGCAGCTTGAATGGGGCCAACGTCCTGACTTTC. The full variable domain, in which reference TRBV5-1 and TRBJ2-6 provide the parts outside the CDR3, is KAGVTQTPRYLIKTRGQQVTLSCSPISGHRSVSWYQQTPGQGLQFLFEYFSETQRNKGNFPGRFSGRQFSNSRSEMNVSTLELGDSALYLCASSLNGANVLTFGAGSRLTVL.

V and J are TRBV6-5 and TRBJ1-1; D is unresolved. Trimming removed 0 bases from V and 2 bases from J, with 7 bases in between. The CDR3 covers 14 residues. CDR1 and CDR2 from the germline V gene are MNHEY and SVGAGI. The CDR3: CASSYSGVNTEAFF. Here the CDR3 DNA reads TGTGCCAGCAGTTACTCCGGCGTAAACACTGAAGCTTTCTTT.

This chain joins TRBV6-2 or TRBV6-3 and TRBJ2-6, with 8 bases matching TRBD1. J was trimmed by 0 bases and V by 6 bases; bases with no gene match: 13. This CDR3 contains 19 residues. CDR1 is MNHEY, CDR2 SVGEGT, per germline. CDR3 bases: TGTGCCAGCAGCGTACCGTCCGGGACAGGCCTCTCTGGGGCCAACGTCCTGACTTTC. It encodes CASSVPSGTGLSGANVLTF.

In this sample, this clonotype is medium-sized (0.01 to 0.1%). The CDR3 reads CASSPRQGATETQYF. CDR3 sequence (DNA): TGTGCCAGCAGCCCGAGACAGGGGGCTACGGAGACCCAGTACTTC. The chain carries TRBV7-2 and TRBJ2-5; TRBD1 matches at 10 bases. J gave up 5 bases and V 5 bases, and 8 bases lay outside the gene matches. CDR3 length: 15 residues. CDR1 and CDR2 (germline): SGHTA, FQGNSA.

CDR3 DNA sequence: TGTGCCAGCAGGCCGCATAGCGGGGGGGCCACAGATACGCAGTATTTT. Translating it yields CASRPHSGGATDTQYF. The chain has TRBV6-6 and TRBJ2-3; TRBD2 aligns across 11 bases. Germline lookup yields CDR1 MNHNY and CDR2 SVGAGI (reference sequence). The ends lost 6 bases at V and 2 bases at J; junction bases unmatched: 7. The CDR3 sequence is 16 residues long.

The genes are TRBV7-9 and TRBJ2-1; perhaps D is TRBD1 or TRBD2 (5 bases each). The CDR3 consists of 13 residues. CDR1 is SEHNR and CDR2 is FQNEAQ in the germline V gene (reference sequence). Trimming cost V 8 bases and J 3 bases, with 11 bases left between them. The CDR3, as DNA: TGTGCCAGCGGAGTGGGGGACTACAATGAGCAGTTCTTC. It translates to CASGVGDYNEQFF.

This clonotype was detected many times. The chain carries TRBV20-1 and TRBJ2-2; no reliable D call. Germline V gives CDR1 DFQATT, CDR2 SNEGSKA (reference sequence). The V end was cut by 2 bases, the J end by 4 bases, with 5 bases between. This CDR3 is 12 amino acids long. The CDR3 DNA reads TGCAGTGCTAGATATCCCACCGGGGAGCTGTTTTTT. This translates into CSARYPTGELFF.

This chain uses TRBV6-1 with TRBJ1-1; D possibly corresponds to TRBD1 (5 bases). Per germline, CDR1 MNHNS and CDR2 SASEGT. The CDR3 is 12 amino acids. The V end lost 8 bases, the J end lost 4 bases, and 11 bases lay between the germline ends. CDR3 nucleotide sequence: TGTGCCAGCGGACGACAGCTCACTGAAGCTTTCTTT. It yields the protein CASGRQLTEAFF.

This clonotype was seen ten or more times. The chain employs TRBV20-1 and TRBJ1-4; 9 nucleotides line up with TRBD1. J was trimmed by 6 bases and V by 3 bases; bases with no gene match: 8. Germline V CDR1 and CDR2: DFQATT, SNEGSKA (reference sequence). This CDR3 contains 15 residues. The CDR3 here is CSASLWTGVDEKLFF. The CDR3 DNA reads TGCAGTGCTAGCCTTTGGACAGGGGTAGATGAAAAACTGTTTTTT.

This clonotype was observed at least ten times. J is TRBJ2-2 and V is TRBV6-2 or TRBV6-3; the match to TRBD1 covers 8 bases. The CDR3 totals 15 residues. Germline lookup yields CDR1 MNHEY and CDR2 SVGEGT. J was trimmed by 3 bases and V by 6 bases; bases with no gene match: 6. The CDR3 region is CASSHQTGDTGELFF. The CDR3 coding sequence is TGTGCCAGCAGCCACCAGACAGGGGACACCGGGGAGCTGTTTTTT.